A selection of T cell receptor beta chains follows, all from one sample in a study of blood T cell repertoires in COVID-19. Some clones are missing from TCRdb's copy, which holds only in-frame ones; the method was immunoSEQ multiplex PCR. Found here are 200,000 to 300,000 clones, roughly 88% of them singletons; the top ten hold 0.95% to 1.5%. Sample: PBMCs or T cells enriched from blood (not recorded which). The receptors come from a woman between 40 and 50 years old with acute COVID-19. Both conserved end residues are part of each CDR3. Fields, in order: J gene, clone size, D gene, V gene, CDR3 protein, CDR3 DNA. D genes are given only for firm matches. Expanded clones get a size class; other rows say once, few or many, or leave the size out.

J: TRBJ1-6
size: NA
D: NA
V: TRBV28
CDR3: CASRGRQATAYNSPLHF
DNA: TGTGCCAGCAGAGGCCGACAGGCTACCGCCTATAATTCACCCCTCCACTTT

J: TRBJ2-3
size: NA
D: TRBD2
V: TRBV7-2
CDR3: CASSLGLAGATDTQYF
DNA: TGTGCCAGCAGCTTAGGGCTAGCGGGAGCTACAGATACGCAGTATTTT

J: TRBJ2-7
size: NA
D: TRBD2
V: TRBV14
CDR3: CASSLRLAGVEQYF
DNA: TGTGCCAGCAGCCTCAGACTAGCGGGAGTCGAGCAGTACTTC

J: TRBJ1-6
size: once
D: TRBD1
V: TRBV6-5
CDR3: CASRPPRTGFSPLHF
DNA: TGTGCCAGCAGGCCTCCTAGGACAGGGTTCTCACCCCTCCACTTT

J: TRBJ2-7
size: few
D: TRBD2
V: TRBV7-8
CDR3: CASRPKRERSGEQYF
DNA: TGTGCCAGCAGGCCAAAGCGGGAGAGATCGGGAGAGCAGTACTTC

J: TRBJ2-7
size: NA
D: NA
V: TRBV29-1
CDR3: CSVESGGEQYF
DNA: TGCAGCGTTGAAAGCGGTGGCGAGCAGTACTTC

J: TRBJ1-6
size: NA
D: NA
V: TRBV7-5
CDR3: CARSCRQDRFVSPLHF
DNA: TGTGCCAGAAGCTGCCGACAGGATCGTTTTGTATCACCCCTCCACTTT

J: TRBJ1-1
size: NA
D: NA
V: TRBV19
CDR3: CASRAPQENTEAFF
DNA: TGTGCCAGTAGGGCCCCACAAGAGAACACTGAAGCTTTCTTT

J: TRBJ1-4
size: NA
D: TRBD1
V: TRBV28
CDR3: CASIKSPTGFEKLFF
DNA: TGTGCCAGCATCAAAAGCCCGACAGGGTTTGAAAAACTGTTTTTT

J: TRBJ2-1
size: NA
D: NA
V: TRBV18
CDR3: CASSPEVWPSSYNEQFF
DNA: TGTGCCAGCTCACCAGAGGTCTGGCCAAGCTCCTACAATGAGCAGTTCTTC

J: TRBJ2-5
size: NA
D: TRBD2
V: TRBV2
CDR3: CASRGGRLGTSGNRETQYF
DNA: TGTGCCAGCAGGGGAGGTCGACTGGGGACTAGCGGGAATAGAGAGACCCAGTACTTC

J: TRBJ1-5
size: NA
D: TRBD1
V: TRBV24-1
CDR3: CATSGGDRANQPQHF
DNA: TGTGCCACGTCAGGGGGAGACAGAGCCAATCAGCCCCAGCATTTT

J: TRBJ1-4
size: NA
D: NA
V: TRBV9
CDR3: CASSPGHKATNEKLFF
DNA: TGTGCCAGCAGCCCTGGCCATAAAGCAACTAATGAAAAACTGTTTTTT

J: TRBJ1-2
size: NA
D: NA
V: TRBV5-4
CDR3: CASSSFTGSYGYTF
DNA: TGTGCCAGCAGCTCCTTCACCGGGAGCTATGGCTACACCTTC

J: TRBJ1-1
size: NA
D: NA
V: TRBV7-9
CDR3: CASSLSKEVGEAFF
DNA: TGTGCCAGCAGCTTATCGAAGGAGGTCGGTGAAGCTTTCTTT

J: TRBJ1-1
size: NA
D: NA
V: TRBV19
CDR3: CASTAGNTEAFF
DNA: TGTGCCAGTACGGCAGGGAACACTGAAGCTTTCTTT

J: TRBJ2-4
size: NA
D: TRBD2
V: TRBV7-9
CDR3: CASSFVAGGKNIQYF
DNA: TGTGCCAGCAGCTTTGTGGCGGGAGGGAAAAACATTCAGTACTTC

J: TRBJ2-1
size: few
D: NA
V: TRBV27
CDR3: CASSLFGGNEQFF
DNA: TGTGCCAGCAGTTTATTTGGGGGGAATGAGCAGTTCTTC

J: TRBJ2-7
size: NA
D: NA
V: TRBV15
CDR3: CATSRGQGFSYEQYF
DNA: TGTGCCACCAGCAGAGGGCAGGGCTTCTCCTACGAGCAGTACTTC

J: TRBJ1-1
size: few
D: NA
V: TRBV28
CDR3: CASSFLGATEAFF
DNA: TGTGCCAGCAGTTTTTTAGGGGCCACTGAAGCTTTCTTT

J: TRBJ2-1
size: NA
D: TRBD1
V: TRBV11-2
CDR3: CASSWGQDNEQFF
DNA: TGTGCCAGCAGCTGGGGACAGGACAATGAGCAGTTCTTC

J: TRBJ1-4
size: NA
D: TRBD1
V: TRBV5-1
CDR3: CASSRDSDREKLFF
DNA: TGCGCCAGCAGCAGGGACAGCGATCGAGAAAAACTGTTTTTT

J: TRBJ2-1
size: NA
D: NA
V: TRBV10-3
CDR3: CAISEPSLLDGEQFF
DNA: TGTGCCATCAGTGAGCCTTCGCTCCTAGACGGTGAGCAGTTCTTC

J: TRBJ2-1
size: NA
D: NA
V: TRBV21-1
CDR3: CASSKGDMTSGSHYNEQFF
DNA: TGTGCCAGCAGCAAAGGGGATATGACTAGCGGGAGTCACTACAATGAGCAGTTCTTC

J: TRBJ1-2
size: NA
D: NA
V: TRBV7-8
CDR3: CASSLALVRNYGYTF
DNA: TGTGCCAGCAGCTTAGCGCTAGTCAGAAACTATGGCTACACCTTC

J: TRBJ2-3
size: NA
D: TRBD1
V: TRBV7-3
CDR3: CASSRSGTDIYTQYF
DNA: TGTGCCAGCAGCCGTTCCGGGACAGACATCTATACGCAGTATTTT

J: TRBJ1-3
size: NA
D: NA
V: TRBV30
CDR3: CAWTHLGSAGNTIYF
DNA: TGTGCCTGGACCCATCTCGGGTCTGCTGGAAACACCATATATTTT

J: TRBJ2-5
size: NA
D: TRBD2
V: TRBV4-1
CDR3: CASSLDGTSVETQYF
DNA: TGCGCCAGCAGCCTGGACGGGACTAGCGTGGAGACCCAGTACTTC